This T cell receptor (beta chain) stems from a study of CD8 T cells in Susac syndrome. The CDR3 runs 16 residues. Germline V gene data show CDR1 as GTSNPN and CDR2 as SVGIG (reference sequence). The ends lost 0 bases at V and 4 bases at J; junction bases unmatched: 7. Random hexamers served to reverse transcribe roughly 0.5 to 1 ug RNA. Across 54 Vbeta and 13 Jbeta, immunoSEQ multiplex PCR amplified TCR beta CDR3. TCRdb recomputed calls from the immunoSEQ multiplex PCR reads with MiXCR, one row per CDR3 protein. The data contain under 200,000 distinct CDR3 sequences, 94% of them singletons. The V and J genes are TRBV30 and TRBJ1-4, with 8 bases aligning to TRBD1. The TCR was taken from a human donor with Susac syndrome. Sequences were obtained from CD4+ T cells from PBMCs. The CDR3 region is CAWSVSGGGSNEKLFF. The CDR3 bases are TGTGCCTGGAGTGTATCAGGGGGCGGTAGTAATGAAAAACTGTTTTTT.